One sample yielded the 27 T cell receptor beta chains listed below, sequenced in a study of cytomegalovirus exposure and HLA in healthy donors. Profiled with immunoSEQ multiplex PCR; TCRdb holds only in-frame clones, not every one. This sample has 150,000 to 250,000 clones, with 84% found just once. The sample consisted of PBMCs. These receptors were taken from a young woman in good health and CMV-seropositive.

Written as DNA, the CDR3 is TGCAGCGTTTCCGGGGAGGAACATAACACCGGGGAGCTGTTTTTT. Translating gives CSVSGEEHNTGELFF. The genes are TRBV29-1 and TRBJ2-2; D possibly corresponds to TRBD2 (6 bases). This CDR3 is built from 15 residues. Germline CDR1 and CDR2: SQVTM and ANQGSEA. Trimming cost V 5 bases and J 2 bases, with 15 bases left between them.

CDR3 protein: CASSPSGWETQYF. The CDR3 coding sequence is TGTGCCAGCAGCCCCTCAGGGTGGGAGACCCAGTACTTC. V and J are TRBV7-2 and TRBJ2-5; possible D gene TRBD1, 5 bases. Germline lookup yields CDR1 SGHTA and CDR2 FQGNSA. V lost 5 bases and J lost 5, with 12 bases in between. The length of the CDR3 is 13 residues. Full variable domain (missing parts from reference TRBV7-2 and TRBJ2-5): GAGVSQSPSNKVTEKGKDVELRCDPISGHTALYWYRQSLGQGLEFLIYFQGNSAPDKSGLPSDRFSAERTGGSVSTLTIQRTQQEDSAVYLCASSPSGWETQYFGPGTRLLVL.

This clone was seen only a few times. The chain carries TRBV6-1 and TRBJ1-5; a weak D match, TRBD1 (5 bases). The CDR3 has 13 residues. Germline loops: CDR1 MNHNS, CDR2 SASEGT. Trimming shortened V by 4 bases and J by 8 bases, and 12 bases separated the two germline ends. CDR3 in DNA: TGTGCCAGCAGTGTGCAGGCACAGGAGCCCCAGCATTTT. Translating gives CASSVQAQEPQHF.

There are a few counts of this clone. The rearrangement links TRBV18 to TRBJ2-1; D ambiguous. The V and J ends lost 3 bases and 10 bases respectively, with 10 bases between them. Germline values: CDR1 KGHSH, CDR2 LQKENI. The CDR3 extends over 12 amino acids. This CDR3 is CASSPLGHEQFF. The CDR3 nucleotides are TGTGCCAGCTCACCCCTAGGTCACGAGCAGTTCTTC. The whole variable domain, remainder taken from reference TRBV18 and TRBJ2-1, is NAGVMQNPRHLVRRRGQEARLRCSPMKGHSHVYWYRQLPEEGLKFMVYLQKENIIDESGMPKERFSAEFPKEGPSILRIQQVVRGDSAAYFCASSPLGHEQFFGPGTRLTVL.

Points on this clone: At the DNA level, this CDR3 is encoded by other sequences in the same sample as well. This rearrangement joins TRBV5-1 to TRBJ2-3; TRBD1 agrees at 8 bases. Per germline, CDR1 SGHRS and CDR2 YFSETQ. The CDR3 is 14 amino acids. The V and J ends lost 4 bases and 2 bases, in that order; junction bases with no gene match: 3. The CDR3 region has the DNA TGCGCCAGCAGCCTGGACAGGGCCACAGATACGCAGTATTTT. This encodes CASSLDRATDTQYF.

The CDR3 region has the DNA TGTGCCAGTAGTATAGCCCCATTTAGCGGGCAGGTCGGGGAGCTGTTTTTT. This sequence encodes CASSIAPFSGQVGELFF. The chain combines TRBV19 with TRBJ2-2; 7 bases fit TRBD2. CDR1 is LNHDA and CDR2 is SQIVND in the germline V gene (reference sequence). This CDR3 has 17 amino acids. The V and J ends lost 1 base and 7 bases, in that order; junction bases with no gene match: 12.

The CDR3 sequence: CASSLALTPPYEQYF. The CDR3 coding sequence is TGTGCCAGCAGCTTGGCTTTGACTCCCCCCTACGAGCAGTACTTC. The chain joins TRBV7-9 to TRBJ2-7; no clear D gene. Germline V gene sequence: CDR1 SEHNR, CDR2 FQNEAQ (reference sequence). Trimming took 3 bases from V and 2 from J, leaving 14 bases between them. CDR3 length: 15 residues.

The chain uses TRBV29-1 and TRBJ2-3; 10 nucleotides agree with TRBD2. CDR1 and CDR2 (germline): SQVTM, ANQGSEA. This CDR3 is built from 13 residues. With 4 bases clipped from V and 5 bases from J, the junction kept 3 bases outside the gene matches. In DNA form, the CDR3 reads TGCAGCGTTGGAATAGCGGGAGGAGATACGCAGTATTTT. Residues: CSVGIAGGDTQYF.

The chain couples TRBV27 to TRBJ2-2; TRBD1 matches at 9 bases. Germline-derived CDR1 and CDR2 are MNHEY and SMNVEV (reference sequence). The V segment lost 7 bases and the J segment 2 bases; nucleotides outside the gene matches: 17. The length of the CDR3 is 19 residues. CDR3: CASNGLKTGGRYNTGELFF. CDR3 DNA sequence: TGTGCCAGCAATGGTTTGAAGACAGGGGGAAGGTATAACACCGGGGAGCTGTTTTTT.

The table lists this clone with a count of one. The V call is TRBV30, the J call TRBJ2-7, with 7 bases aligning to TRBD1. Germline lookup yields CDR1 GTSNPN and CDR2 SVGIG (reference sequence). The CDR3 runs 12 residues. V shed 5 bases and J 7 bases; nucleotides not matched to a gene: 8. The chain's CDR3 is CAWGDSGWEQYF. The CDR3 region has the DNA TGTGCCTGGGGGGACAGTGGTTGGGAGCAGTACTTC.

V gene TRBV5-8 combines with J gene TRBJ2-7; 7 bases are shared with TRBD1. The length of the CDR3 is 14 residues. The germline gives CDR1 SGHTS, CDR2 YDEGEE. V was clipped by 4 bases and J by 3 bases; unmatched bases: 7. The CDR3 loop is CASSHGDSDYEQYF. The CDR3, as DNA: TGTGCCAGCAGCCACGGGGACAGTGACTACGAGCAGTACTTC.

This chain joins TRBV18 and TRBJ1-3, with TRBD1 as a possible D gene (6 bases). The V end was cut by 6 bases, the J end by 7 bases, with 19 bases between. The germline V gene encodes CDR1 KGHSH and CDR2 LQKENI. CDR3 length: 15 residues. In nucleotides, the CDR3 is TGTGCCAGCTCGCTCAGGACAGCTTCGATTAACACCATATATTTT. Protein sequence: CASSLRTASINTIYF.

The CDR3 region is CASSTADKNQPQHF. In nucleotides, the CDR3 is TGTGCCAGCTCTACCGCCGACAAGAATCAGCCCCAGCATTTT. The V and J genes are TRBV18 and TRBJ1-5; D ambiguous. Germline V CDR1 and CDR2: KGHSH, LQKENI. This CDR3 comprises 14 residues. V was shortened by 6 bases and J by 4 bases, with 13 bases between the two germline ends. The whole variable domain, remainder taken from reference TRBV18 and TRBJ1-5, is NAGVMQNPRHLVRRRGQEARLRCSPMKGHSHVYWYRQLPEEGLKFMVYLQKENIIDESGMPKERFSAEFPKEGPSILRIQQVVRGDSAAYFCASSTADKNQPQHFGDGTRLSIL.

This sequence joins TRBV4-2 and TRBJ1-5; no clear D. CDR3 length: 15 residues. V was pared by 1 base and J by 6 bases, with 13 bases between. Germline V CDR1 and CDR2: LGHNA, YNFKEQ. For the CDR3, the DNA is TGTGCCAGCAGCCAAGCGGGAAATCGCCGTCAGCCCCAGCATTTT. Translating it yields CASSQAGNRRQPQHF.

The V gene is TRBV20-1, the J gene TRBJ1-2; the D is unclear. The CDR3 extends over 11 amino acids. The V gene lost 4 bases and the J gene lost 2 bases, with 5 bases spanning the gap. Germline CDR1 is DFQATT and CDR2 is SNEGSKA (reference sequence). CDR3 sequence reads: CSATENYGYTF. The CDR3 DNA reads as TGCAGTGCTACTGAGAACTATGGCTACACCTTC.

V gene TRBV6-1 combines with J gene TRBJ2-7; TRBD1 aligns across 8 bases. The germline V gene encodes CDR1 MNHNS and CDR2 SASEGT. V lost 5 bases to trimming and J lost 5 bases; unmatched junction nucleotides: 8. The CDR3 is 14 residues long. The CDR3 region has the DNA TGTGCCAGCAGTATAGACAGGGGCGGGGACGAGCAGTACTTC. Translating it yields CASSIDRGGDEQYF.

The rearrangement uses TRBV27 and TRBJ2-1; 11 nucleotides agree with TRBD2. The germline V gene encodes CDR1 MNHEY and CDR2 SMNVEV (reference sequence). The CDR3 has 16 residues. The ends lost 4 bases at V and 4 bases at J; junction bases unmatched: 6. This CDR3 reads CASSYSTSGIYNEQFF. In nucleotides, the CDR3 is TGTGCCAGCAGTTACTCGACTAGCGGGATTTACAATGAGCAGTTCTTC.

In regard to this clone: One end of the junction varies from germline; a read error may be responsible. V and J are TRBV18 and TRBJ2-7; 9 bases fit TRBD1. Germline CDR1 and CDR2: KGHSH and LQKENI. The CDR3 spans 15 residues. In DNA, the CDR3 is TGTGCCAGCTCGCCACCCGGGACAGGGTCCTACGAGCAGTACTTC. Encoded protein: CASSPPGTGSYEQYF.

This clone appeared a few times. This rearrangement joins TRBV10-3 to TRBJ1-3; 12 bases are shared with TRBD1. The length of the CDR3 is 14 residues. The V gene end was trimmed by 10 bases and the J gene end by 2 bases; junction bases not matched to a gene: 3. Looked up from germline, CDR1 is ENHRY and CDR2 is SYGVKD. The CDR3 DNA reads TGTGCCACGGGACAGGGGGCGACTGGAAACACCATATATTTT. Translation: CATGQGATGNTIYF.

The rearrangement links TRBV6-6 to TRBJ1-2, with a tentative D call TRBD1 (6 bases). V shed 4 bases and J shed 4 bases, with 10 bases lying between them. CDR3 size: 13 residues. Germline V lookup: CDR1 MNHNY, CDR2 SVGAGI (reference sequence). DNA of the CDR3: TGTGCCAGCAGTTTACAGGGATCCTATGGCTACACCTTC. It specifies CASSLQGSYGYTF.

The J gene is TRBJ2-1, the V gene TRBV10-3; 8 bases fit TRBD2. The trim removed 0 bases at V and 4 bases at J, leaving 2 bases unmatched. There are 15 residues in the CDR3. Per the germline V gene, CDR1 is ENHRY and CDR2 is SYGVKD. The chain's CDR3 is CAISESREGYNEQFF. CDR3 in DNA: TGTGCCATCAGTGAGTCCCGGGAGGGATACAATGAGCAGTTCTTC.

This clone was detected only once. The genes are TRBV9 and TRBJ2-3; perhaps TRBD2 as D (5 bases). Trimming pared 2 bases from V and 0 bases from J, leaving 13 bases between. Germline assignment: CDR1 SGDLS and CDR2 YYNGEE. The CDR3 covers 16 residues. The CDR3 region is CASSVLGGHSTDTQYF. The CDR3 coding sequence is TGTGCCAGCAGCGTCCTTGGCGGGCACAGCACAGATACGCAGTATTTT.

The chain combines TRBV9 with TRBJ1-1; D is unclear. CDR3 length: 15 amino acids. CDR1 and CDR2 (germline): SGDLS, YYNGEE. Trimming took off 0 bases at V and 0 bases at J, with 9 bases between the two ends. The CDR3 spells CASSVGEVLNTEAFF. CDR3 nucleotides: TGTGCCAGCAGCGTAGGTGAGGTCCTGAACACTGAAGCTTTCTTT.

CDR3 bases: TGTGCCAGCAGTTCCCTGACTTCGAGCGGGAGGGCCTACGAGCAGTACTTC. It yields the protein CASSSLTSSGRAYEQYF. V usage is TRBV27 and J usage is TRBJ2-7; 10 bases are shared with TRBD2. The CDR3 sequence is 17 residues long. Trimming cost V 4 bases and J 2 bases; bases outside gene matches: 11. The germline V gene has CDR1 MNHEY and CDR2 SMNVEV (reference sequence).

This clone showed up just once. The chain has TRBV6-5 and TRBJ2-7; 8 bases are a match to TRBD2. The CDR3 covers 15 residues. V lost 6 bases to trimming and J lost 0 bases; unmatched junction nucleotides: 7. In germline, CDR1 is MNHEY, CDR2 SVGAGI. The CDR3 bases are TGTGCCAGCAGGGATCTAGCGGGCAGCTCCTACGAGCAGTACTTC. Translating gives CASRDLAGSSYEQYF.

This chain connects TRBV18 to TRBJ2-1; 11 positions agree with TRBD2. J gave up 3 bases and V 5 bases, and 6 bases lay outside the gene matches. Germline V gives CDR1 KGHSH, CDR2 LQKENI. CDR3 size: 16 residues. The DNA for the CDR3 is TGTGCCAGCTCAACCGGGACTAGCGGAATCTACAATGAGCAGTTCTTC. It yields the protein CASSTGTSGIYNEQFF.

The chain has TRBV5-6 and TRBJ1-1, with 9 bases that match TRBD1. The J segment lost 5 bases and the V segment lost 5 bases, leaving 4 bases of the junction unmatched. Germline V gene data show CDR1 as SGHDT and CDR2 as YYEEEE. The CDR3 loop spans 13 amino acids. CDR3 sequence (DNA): TGTGCCAGCAGTTACAGGGGGCATACTGAAGCTTTCTTT. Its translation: CASSYRGHTEAFF.